Presented here are 21 T cell receptor beta chains from one specimen sequenced in a study of molecular identifiers for immune sequencing clone quantification. A single record per CDR3 protein comes from TCRdb applying MiXCR to the PCR reads. The table records about half a million distinct CDR3 sequences, around 25% of them present only once. Sequencing was carried out using naive CD8+ T cells from blood, with Jurkat cell RNA spiked in. Subset of the sample: FACS-sorted CD8+CD4-CCR7+CD45RA+ naive T cells. Every receptor here comes from a human donor in good health. Some libraries in this study had Jurkat cell RNA spiked in.

Note on this clonotype: Being one base from a much bigger clone, this may be a read error. The chain is built from TRBV4-2 and TRBJ2-7; D is unclear. The CDR3 totals 13 residues. The germline gives CDR1 LGHNA, CDR2 YNFKEQ. V lost 4 bases, J lost 2 bases, and 9 bases lay in between. The CDR3 nucleotides are TGTGCCAGCAGCCGGTTCGTGGCCTACGAGCAGTACTTC. This translates into CASSRFVAYEQYF.

A word on this clonotype: A much larger clone differs by one base, so this may be a read error. This chain connects TRBV12-3 or TRBV12-4 to TRBJ2-3, with TRBD2 identical over 8 bases. This CDR3 contains 15 residues. Germline trimming cut 5 bases from V and 1 base from J; bases unmatched to any gene: 5. The CDR3 coding sequence is TGTGCCAGCAGTATGTTGCGGGAGGGCACAGATACGCAGTATTTT. Translated: CASSMLREGTDTQYF.

The chain is built from TRBV6-2 or TRBV6-3 and TRBJ1-2; D is unclear. The CDR3 spans 13 residues. V shed 6 bases and J shed 4 bases, with 12 bases lying between them. Germline CDR1 is MNHEY and CDR2 is SVGEGT. CDR3 sequence (DNA): TGTGCCAGCAGCCCCCCAGAAATCTATGGCTACACCTTC. This sequence encodes CASSPPEIYGYTF.

This clonotype was seen a handful of times. The chain carries TRBV6-6 and TRBJ1-2, with 7 bases identical to TRBD1. J gave up 4 bases and V 7 bases, and 12 bases lay outside the gene matches. The CDR3 length is 15 residues. CDR1 is MNHNY, CDR2 SVGAGI, per germline (reference sequence). As DNA, the CDR3 is TGTGCCAGCATTCTAGAGACAGGGCTCCGCTATGGCTACACCTTC. Its translation is CASILETGLRYGYTF.

This clonotype has just a few counts. The CDR3 reads CASSLGHSDGYTF. The CDR3 DNA reads as TGTGCCAGCAGCCTAGGGCATAGCGATGGCTACACCTTC. The V and J genes are TRBV11-2 and TRBJ1-2; D is ambiguous. Per germline, CDR1 SGHAT and CDR2 FQNNGV. V was clipped by 5 bases and J by 6 bases, with 13 bases between them. The CDR3 extends over 13 amino acids.

This clonotype has ten or more counts. The V call is TRBV2, the J call TRBJ2-1; D may be TRBD1 (5 bases). In germline, CDR1 is SNHLY, CDR2 FYNNEI. This CDR3 contains 13 residues. V lost 3 bases, J lost 4 bases, and 7 bases lay in between. The CDR3 coding sequence is TGTGCCAGCAGTGATACAGGTTACAATGAGCAGTTCTTC. It yields the protein CASSDTGYNEQFF.

At least ten counts were recorded for this clonotype. The chain combines TRBV7-2 with TRBJ2-4; no clear D. Germline CDR1 and CDR2: SGHTA and FQGNSA. There are 12 residues in the CDR3. The V end lost 4 bases, the J end lost 4 bases, and 5 bases lay between the germline ends. CDR3 nucleotides: TGTGCCAGCAGCTCAGTAAAAAACATTCAGTACTTC. The encoded protein is CASSSVKNIQYF. The complete variable domain, with remaining parts taken from reference TRBV7-2 and TRBJ2-4, reads GAGVSQSPSNKVTEKGKDVELRCDPISGHTALYWYRQSLGQGLEFLIYFQGNSAPDKSGLPSDRFSAERTGGSVSTLTIQRTQQEDSAVYLCASSSVKNIQYFGAGTRLSVL.

The V gene is TRBV9, the J gene TRBJ1-3; 10 nucleotides agree with TRBD1. This CDR3 contains 16 residues. Germline CDR1 is SGDLS and CDR2 is YYNGEE. V was pared by 4 bases and J by 4 bases, with 8 bases of the junction left unmatched. CDR3 sequence (DNA): TGTGCCAGCAGCTCCCGGGGGACAGGGGAAGGAAACACCATATATTTT. Encoded protein: CASSSRGTGEGNTIYF.

With regard to this clonotype: A much bigger clone sits one base away, suggesting this may be a read error. The chain employs TRBV4-1 and TRBJ1-2, with TRBD1 as a possible D gene (5 bases). CDR1 MGHRA and CDR2 YSYEKL come from the germline V gene. The CDR3 runs to 15 residues. Trimming left V 4 bases short and J 2 bases short, with 14 bases between. The CDR3 bases are TGCGCCAGCAGCCCCCGACTGGGGGGGAACTATGGCTACACCTTC. This sequence encodes CASSPRLGGNYGYTF.

As regards this clonotype: This may stem from a read error, because a much larger clone lies one nucleotide away. CDR3 sequence: CAGTLARRGGYEQYF. DNA for the CDR3: TGTGCCGGCACCCTCGCCCGGAGGGGAGGCTACGAGCAGTACTTC. The chain has TRBV28 and TRBJ2-7; D may be TRBD2 (6 bases). V was cut by 11 bases and J by 3 bases, with 23 bases left in between. Germline CDR1 is MDHEN and CDR2 is SYDVKM. This CDR3 has 15 amino acids.

This clonotype was picked up a small number of times. The chain has TRBV21-1 and TRBJ1-1; the D call TRBD1 from the table was never checked on the DNA. TRBV21-1 is a documented pseudogene. The CDR3 spans 14 residues. The CDR3 loop is CASEETEMNTEAFF. DNA of the CDR3: TGTGCCAGCGAGGAGACAGAAATGAACACTGAAGCTTTCTTT.

This clonotype was found a few times. The V call is TRBV7-2, the J call TRBJ2-2, with 10 bases that match TRBD2. With 0 bases clipped from V and 5 bases from J, the junction kept 3 bases outside the gene matches. This CDR3 is built from 16 residues. Germline loops: CDR1 SGHTA, CDR2 FQGNSA. CDR3 nucleotide sequence: TGTGCCAGCAGCTTAGCAGCGGGAGGGTATACCGGGGAGCTGTTTTTT. Translated: CASSLAAGGYTGELFF.

At least ten counts were recorded for this clonotype. J is TRBJ1-1 and V is TRBV7-6; the D gene is possibly TRBD1 (5 bases). Germline-derived CDR1 and CDR2 are SGHVS and FNYEAQ. V was trimmed by 2 bases and J by 3 bases, leaving 10 bases between them. The CDR3 has 14 residues. The CDR3 protein is CASSLSGPDTEAFF. DNA of the CDR3: TGTGCCAGCAGCTTATCAGGGCCTGACACTGAAGCTTTCTTT.

The J gene is TRBJ1-4, the V gene TRBV7-9; D gene unclear. Germline CDR1 is SEHNR and CDR2 is FQNEAQ (reference sequence). CDR3 length: 14 residues. Trimming took 1 base from V and 8 from J, leaving 11 bases between them. The CDR3 region has the DNA TGTGCCAGCAGCTTAGATAGGGCGCGGGAAAAACTGTTTTTT. Protein product: CASSLDRAREKLFF.

The table lists this clonotype with many counts. The V and J genes are TRBV6-2 or TRBV6-3 and TRBJ1-5, with D unresolved. The V gene's germline CDR1 is MNHEY and CDR2 SVGEGT. The CDR3 covers 15 residues. The germline V and J ends were trimmed by 0 bases and 4 bases, with 10 bases remaining between them. The CDR3 nucleotides are TGTGCCAGCAGTTACTCGATCGGGGAGAATCAGCCCCAGCATTTT. Amino acid sequence: CASSYSIGENQPQHF.

This clonotype was recorded many times. V gene TRBV7-9 combines with J gene TRBJ1-1; D is uncertain. CDR3 length: 11 residues. Germline CDR1 and CDR2: SEHNR and FQNEAQ (reference sequence). V was shortened by 3 bases and J by 6 bases, with 5 bases between the two germline ends. CDR3 loop: CASSLTSEAFF. In DNA form, the CDR3 reads TGTGCCAGCAGCTTGACCTCTGAAGCTTTCTTT.

This clonotype has a handful of counts. The CDR3 DNA is TGTGCCAGCAGTTTAATGGTGGGTCACTCCTACGAGCAGTACTTC. Translated, it gives CASSLMVGHSYEQYF. The V call is TRBV28, the J call TRBJ2-7; D remains ambiguous. The germline V and J ends were trimmed by 2 bases and 0 bases, with 11 bases remaining between them. This CDR3 has 15 amino acids. CDR1 is MDHEN, CDR2 SYDVKM, per germline.

This chain links TRBV3-1 with TRBJ2-7, with TRBD2 matching over 13 bases. V trimming: 1 base; J trimming: 6 bases; junction bases outside the gene matches: 0. In germline, CDR1 is LGHDT, CDR2 YNNKEL (reference sequence). The CDR3 is 14 amino acids. CDR3 DNA sequence: TGTGCCAGCAGCCAAGGACTAGCGGGAGGCGAGCAGTACTTC. Protein: CASSQGLAGGEQYF.

This clonotype occurred many times. The chain couples TRBV28 to TRBJ1-4; 7 bases match TRBD1. CDR3 length: 15 amino acids. The trim removed 6 bases at V and 4 bases at J, leaving 8 bases unmatched. Germline assignment: CDR1 MDHEN and CDR2 SYDVKM. CDR3: CASRITGQRNEKLFF. CDR3 coding DNA: TGTGCCAGCAGGATTACGGGACAGCGTAATGAAAAACTGTTTTTT.

Regarding this clonotype: The junction shows a germline mismatch at one end, possibly a read error. V gene TRBV7-9 combines with J gene TRBJ1-2; the D gene is possibly TRBD1 (5 bases). Germline CDR1 and CDR2: SEHNR and FQNEAQ (reference sequence). The CDR3 consists of 15 residues. This CDR3 is CASSLVGDENYGCTF. The DNA for the CDR3 is TGTGCCAGCAGCTTAGTAGGGGACGAGAACTATGGCTGCACCTTC.

Points on this clonotype: This is likely a read error, given that the CDR3 carries no conserved phenylalanine or tryptophan at its end. The rearrangement joins TRBV20-1 to TRBJ2-3, with no clear D. Germline CDR1 is DFQATT and CDR2 is SNEGSKA (reference sequence). This CDR3 spans 13 amino acids. The V end lost 2 bases, the J end lost 6 bases, and 12 bases lay between the germline ends. The DNA for the CDR3 is TGCAGTGCTAGAACCTCTCCCCGCGATACGCAGTATCTT. Its translation: CSARTSPRDTQYL.